The clone carrying this TCR beta chain is a singleton in its sample. RNA amounts of about 0.5 to 1 ug underwent reverse transcription with random hexamers. The CDR3 of TCR beta was amplified by immunoSEQ multiplex PCR across 54 Vbeta and 13 Jbeta. TCRdb re-called the immunoSEQ multiplex PCR reads through MiXCR, storing one row per CDR3 protein. Among about 200,000 distinct CDR3 sequences, 90% to 95% were seen once, and the ten largest hold 0.093%. CD8+ and CD4+ T cells from blood underwent TCR beta sequencing, which was carried out in a high-throughput format. Bulk CD8+ and CD4+ cells came from magnetic negative isolation; CD8+ TEMRA by FACS. This specimen comes from a study of CD8 T cells in Susac syndrome. This clonotype was sampled from a human donor with multiple sclerosis. Specimen: CD4+ T cells from PBMCs.

This chain's CDR3 is CASRKAYSNQPQHF. CDR3 nucleotide sequence: TGTGCCAGCAGAAAAGCTTATAGCAATCAGCCCCAGCATTTT. This sequence joins TRBV12-3 or TRBV12-4 and TRBJ1-5; D is unclear. V lost 6 bases to trimming and J lost 0 bases, with 9 bases between them. CDR3 length: 14 residues.